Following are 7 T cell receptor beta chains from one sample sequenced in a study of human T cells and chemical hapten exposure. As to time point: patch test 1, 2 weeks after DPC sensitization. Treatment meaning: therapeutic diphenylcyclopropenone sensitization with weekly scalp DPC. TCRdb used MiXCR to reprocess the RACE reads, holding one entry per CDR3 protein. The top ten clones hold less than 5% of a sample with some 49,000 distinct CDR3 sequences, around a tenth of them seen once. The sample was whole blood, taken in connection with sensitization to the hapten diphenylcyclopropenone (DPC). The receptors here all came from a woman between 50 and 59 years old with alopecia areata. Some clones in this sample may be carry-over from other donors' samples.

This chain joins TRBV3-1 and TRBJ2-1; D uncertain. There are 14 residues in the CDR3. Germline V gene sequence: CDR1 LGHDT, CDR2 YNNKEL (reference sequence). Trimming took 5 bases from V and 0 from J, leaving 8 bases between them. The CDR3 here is CASSVQSSYNEQFF. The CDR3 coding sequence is TGTGCCAGCAGCGTGCAGAGCTCCTACAATGAGCAGTTCTTC.

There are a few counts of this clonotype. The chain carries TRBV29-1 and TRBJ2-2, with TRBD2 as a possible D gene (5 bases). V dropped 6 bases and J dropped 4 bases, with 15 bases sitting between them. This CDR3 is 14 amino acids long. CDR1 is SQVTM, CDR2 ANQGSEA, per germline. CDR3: CSVQEDLVTGELFF. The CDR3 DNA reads TGCAGCGTCCAGGAGGATCTTGTCACCGGGGAGCTGTTTTTT.

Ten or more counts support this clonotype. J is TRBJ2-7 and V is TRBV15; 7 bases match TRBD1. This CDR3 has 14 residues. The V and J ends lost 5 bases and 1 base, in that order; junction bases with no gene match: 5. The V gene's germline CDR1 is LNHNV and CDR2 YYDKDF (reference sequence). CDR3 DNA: TGTGCCACCAGCCACCGGGACAGTTCCTACGAGCAGTACTTC. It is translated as CATSHRDSSYEQYF.

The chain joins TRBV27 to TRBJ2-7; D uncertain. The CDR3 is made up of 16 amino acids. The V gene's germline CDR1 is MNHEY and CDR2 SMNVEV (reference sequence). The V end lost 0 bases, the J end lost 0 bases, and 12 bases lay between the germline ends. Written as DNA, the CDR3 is TGTGCCAGCAGTTTATCGTCCGGCGAGCACTCCTACGAGCAGTACTTC. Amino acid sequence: CASSLSSGEHSYEQYF.

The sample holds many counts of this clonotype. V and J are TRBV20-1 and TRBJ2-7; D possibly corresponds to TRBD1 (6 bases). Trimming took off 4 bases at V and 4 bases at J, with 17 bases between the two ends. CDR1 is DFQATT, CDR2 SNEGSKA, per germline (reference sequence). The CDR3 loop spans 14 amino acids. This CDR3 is CSATPGVATYEQYF. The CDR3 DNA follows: TGCAGTGCTACCCCAGGGGTCGCTACGTACGAGCAGTACTTC.

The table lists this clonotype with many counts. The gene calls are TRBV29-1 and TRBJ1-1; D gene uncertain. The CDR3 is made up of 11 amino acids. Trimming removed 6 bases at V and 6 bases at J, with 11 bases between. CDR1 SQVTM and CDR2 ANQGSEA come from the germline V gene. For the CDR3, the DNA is TGCAGCGTAGGACGCGGTGCTGAAGCTTTCTTT. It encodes CSVGRGAEAFF.

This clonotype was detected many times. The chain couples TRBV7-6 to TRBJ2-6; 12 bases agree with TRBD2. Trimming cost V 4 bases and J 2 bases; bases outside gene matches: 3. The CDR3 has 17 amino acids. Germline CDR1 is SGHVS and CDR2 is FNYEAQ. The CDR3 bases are TGTGCCAGCAGCTATCTAGCGGGAGGGCCTGGGGCCAACGTCCTGACTTTC. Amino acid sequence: CASSYLAGGPGANVLTF.